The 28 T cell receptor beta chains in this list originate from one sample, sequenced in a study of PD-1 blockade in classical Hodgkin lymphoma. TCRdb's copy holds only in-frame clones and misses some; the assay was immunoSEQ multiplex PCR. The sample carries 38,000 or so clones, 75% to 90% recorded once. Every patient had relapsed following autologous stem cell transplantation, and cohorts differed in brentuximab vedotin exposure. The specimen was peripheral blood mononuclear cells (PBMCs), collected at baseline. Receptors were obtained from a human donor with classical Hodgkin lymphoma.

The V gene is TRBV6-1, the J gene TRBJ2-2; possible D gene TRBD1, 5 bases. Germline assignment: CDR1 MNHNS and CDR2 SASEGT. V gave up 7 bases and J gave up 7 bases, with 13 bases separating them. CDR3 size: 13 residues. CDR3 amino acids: CASMGLTGGELFF. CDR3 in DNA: TGTGCCAGCATGGGGCTGACGGGCGGGGAGCTGTTTTTT.

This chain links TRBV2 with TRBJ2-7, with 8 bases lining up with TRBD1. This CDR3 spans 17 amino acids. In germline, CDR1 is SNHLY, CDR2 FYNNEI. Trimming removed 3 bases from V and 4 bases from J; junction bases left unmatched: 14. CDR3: CASSETGQGVESYEQYF. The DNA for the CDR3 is TGTGCCAGCAGTGAGACAGGACAGGGAGTCGAATCGTACGAGCAGTACTTC.

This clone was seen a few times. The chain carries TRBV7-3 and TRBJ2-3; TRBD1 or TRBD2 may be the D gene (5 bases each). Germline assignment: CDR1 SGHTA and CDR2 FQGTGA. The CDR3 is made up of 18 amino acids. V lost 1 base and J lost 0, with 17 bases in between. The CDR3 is CASSLRPILGASTDTQYF. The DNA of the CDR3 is TGTGCCAGCAGCTTAAGGCCCATACTAGGGGCTAGCACAGATACGCAGTATTTT.

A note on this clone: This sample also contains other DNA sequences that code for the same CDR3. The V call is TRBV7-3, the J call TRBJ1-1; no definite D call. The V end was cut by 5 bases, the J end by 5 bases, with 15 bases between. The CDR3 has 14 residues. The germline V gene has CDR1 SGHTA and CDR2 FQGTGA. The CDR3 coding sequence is TGTGCCAGCAGCCCCGGCGGTTTGGGAACTGAAGCTTTCTTT. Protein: CASSPGGLGTEAFF.

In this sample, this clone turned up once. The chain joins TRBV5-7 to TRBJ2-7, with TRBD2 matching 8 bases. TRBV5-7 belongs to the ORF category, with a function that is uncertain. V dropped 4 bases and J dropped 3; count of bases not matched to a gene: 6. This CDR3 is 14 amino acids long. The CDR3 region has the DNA TGTGCCAGCAGCCCCCGGGCGGGGGGCTACGAGCAGTACTTC. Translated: CASSPRAGGYEQYF.

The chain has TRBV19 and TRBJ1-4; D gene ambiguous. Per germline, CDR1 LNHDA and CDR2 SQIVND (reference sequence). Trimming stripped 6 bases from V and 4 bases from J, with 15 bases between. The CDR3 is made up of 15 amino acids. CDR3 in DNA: TGTGCCAGTAGCAAAGACGGAGTGGTTAATGAAAAACTGTTTTTT. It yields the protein CASSKDGVVNEKLFF.

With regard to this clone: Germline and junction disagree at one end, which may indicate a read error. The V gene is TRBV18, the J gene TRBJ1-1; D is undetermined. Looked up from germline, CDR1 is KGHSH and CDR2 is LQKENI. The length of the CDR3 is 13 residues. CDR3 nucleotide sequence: TGTGCCAGCTCACCACGAAGCACAGCTGAGGCTTTCTTT. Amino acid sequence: CASSPRSTAEAFF.

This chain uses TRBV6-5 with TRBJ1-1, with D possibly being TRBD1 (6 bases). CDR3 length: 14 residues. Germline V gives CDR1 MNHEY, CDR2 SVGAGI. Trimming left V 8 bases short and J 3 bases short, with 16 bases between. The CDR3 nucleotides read TGTGCCAGCCAGAGTACAGGGCCCGACACTGAAGCTTTCTTT. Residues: CASQSTGPDTEAFF.

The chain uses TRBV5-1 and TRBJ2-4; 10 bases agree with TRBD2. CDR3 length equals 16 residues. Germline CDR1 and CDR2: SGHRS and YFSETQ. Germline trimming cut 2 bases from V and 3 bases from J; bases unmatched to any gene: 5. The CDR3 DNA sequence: TGCGCCAGCAGCTTAGCGGGAGGGCCGGGCAAAAACATTCAGTACTTC. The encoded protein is CASSLAGGPGKNIQYF.

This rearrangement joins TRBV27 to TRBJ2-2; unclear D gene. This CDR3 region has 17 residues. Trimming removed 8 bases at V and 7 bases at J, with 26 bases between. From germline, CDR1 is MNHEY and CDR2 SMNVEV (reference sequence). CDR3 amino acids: CASASTPSRAFHGELFF. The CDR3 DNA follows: TGTGCCAGCGCATCAACCCCCTCCCGGGCATTCCACGGGGAGCTGTTTTTT.

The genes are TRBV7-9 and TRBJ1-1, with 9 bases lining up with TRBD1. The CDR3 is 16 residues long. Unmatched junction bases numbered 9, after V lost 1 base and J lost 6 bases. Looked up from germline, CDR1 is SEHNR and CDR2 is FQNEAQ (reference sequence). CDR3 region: CASSLGSRDREAEAFF. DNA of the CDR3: TGTGCCAGCAGCTTAGGATCTCGGGACAGGGAGGCTGAAGCTTTCTTT.

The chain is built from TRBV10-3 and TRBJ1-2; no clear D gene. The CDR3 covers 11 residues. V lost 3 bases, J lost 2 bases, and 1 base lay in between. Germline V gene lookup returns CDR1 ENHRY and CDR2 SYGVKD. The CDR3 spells CAISENYGYTF. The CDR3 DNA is TGTGCCATCAGTGAAAACTATGGCTACACCTTC.

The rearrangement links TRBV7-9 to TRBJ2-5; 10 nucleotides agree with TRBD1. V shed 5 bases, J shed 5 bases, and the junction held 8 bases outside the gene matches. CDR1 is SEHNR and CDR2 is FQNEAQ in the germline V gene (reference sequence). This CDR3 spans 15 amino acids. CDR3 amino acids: CASSPGQGGSETQYF. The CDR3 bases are TGTGCCAGCAGCCCCGGACAGGGGGGAAGTGAGACCCAGTACTTC.

In DNA form, the CDR3 reads TGTGCCAGCAGCGAGGACGCGGGACAACACTCCTACGAGCAGTACTTC. Its protein product is CASSEDAGQHSYEQYF. The V and J genes are TRBV5-4 and TRBJ2-7, with D possibly being TRBD1 or TRBD2 (6 bases each). Germline V gene data show CDR1 as SGHNT and CDR2 as YYREEE (reference sequence). CDR3 length equals 16 residues. The V and J ends lost 4 bases and 0 bases respectively, with 17 bases between them. Full variable domain (rest looked up from reference TRBV5-4 and TRBJ2-7): ETGVTQSPTHLIKTRGQQVTLRCSSQSGHNTVSWYQQALGQGPQFIFQYYREEENGRGNFPPRFSGLQFPNYSSELNVNALELDDSALYLCASSEDAGQHSYEQYFGPGTRLTVT.

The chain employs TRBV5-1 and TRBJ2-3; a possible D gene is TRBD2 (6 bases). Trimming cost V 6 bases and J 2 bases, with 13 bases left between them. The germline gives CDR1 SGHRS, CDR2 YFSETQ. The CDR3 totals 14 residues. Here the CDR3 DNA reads TGCGCCAGCAAAGACGGGGGACCCACAGATACGCAGTATTTT. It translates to CASKDGGPTDTQYF.

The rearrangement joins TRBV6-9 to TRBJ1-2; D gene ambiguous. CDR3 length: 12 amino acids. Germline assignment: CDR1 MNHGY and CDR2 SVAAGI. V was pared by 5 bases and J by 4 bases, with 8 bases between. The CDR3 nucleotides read TGTGCCAGCAGTGGAAGCGGCTATGGCTACACCTTC. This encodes CASSGSGYGYTF.

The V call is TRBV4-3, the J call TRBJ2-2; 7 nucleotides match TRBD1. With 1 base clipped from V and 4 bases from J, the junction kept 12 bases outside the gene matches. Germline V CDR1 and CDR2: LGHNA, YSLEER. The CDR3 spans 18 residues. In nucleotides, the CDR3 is TGCGCCAGCAGCCAAGCAAAACAGGGGCTAGCCCCCACCGGGGAGCTGTTTTTT. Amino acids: CASSQAKQGLAPTGELFF.

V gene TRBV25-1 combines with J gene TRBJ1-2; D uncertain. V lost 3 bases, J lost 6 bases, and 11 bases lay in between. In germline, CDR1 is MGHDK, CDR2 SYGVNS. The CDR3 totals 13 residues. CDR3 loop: CASSEMSGNGYTF. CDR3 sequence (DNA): TGTGCCAGCAGTGAGATGAGCGGGAATGGCTACACCTTC.

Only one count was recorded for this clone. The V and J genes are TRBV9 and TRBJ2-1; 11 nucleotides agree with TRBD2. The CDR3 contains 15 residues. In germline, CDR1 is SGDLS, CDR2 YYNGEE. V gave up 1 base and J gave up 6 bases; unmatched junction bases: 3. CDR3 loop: CASSVRLAGINEQFF. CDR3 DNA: TGTGCCAGCAGCGTAAGACTAGCGGGGATCAATGAGCAGTTCTTC.

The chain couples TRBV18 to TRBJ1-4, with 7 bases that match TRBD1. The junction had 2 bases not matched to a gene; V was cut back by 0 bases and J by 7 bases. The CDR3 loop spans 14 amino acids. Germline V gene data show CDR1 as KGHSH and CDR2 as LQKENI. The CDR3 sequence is CASSPPHRGEKLFF. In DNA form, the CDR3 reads TGTGCCAGCTCACCACCGCACAGGGGTGAAAAACTGTTTTTT.

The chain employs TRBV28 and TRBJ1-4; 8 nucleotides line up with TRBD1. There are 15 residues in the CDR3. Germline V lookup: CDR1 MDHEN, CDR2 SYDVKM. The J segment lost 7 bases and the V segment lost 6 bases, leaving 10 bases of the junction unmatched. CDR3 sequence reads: CASRKQGAGSEKLFF. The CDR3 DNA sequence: TGTGCCAGCAGAAAGCAGGGGGCAGGTAGTGAAAAACTGTTTTTT.

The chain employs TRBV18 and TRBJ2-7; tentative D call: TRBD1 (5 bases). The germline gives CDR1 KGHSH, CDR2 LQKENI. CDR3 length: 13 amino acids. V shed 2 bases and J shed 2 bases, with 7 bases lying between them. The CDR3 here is CASSPGQTYEQYF. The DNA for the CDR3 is TGTGCCAGCTCACCAGGACAAACCTACGAGCAGTACTTC.

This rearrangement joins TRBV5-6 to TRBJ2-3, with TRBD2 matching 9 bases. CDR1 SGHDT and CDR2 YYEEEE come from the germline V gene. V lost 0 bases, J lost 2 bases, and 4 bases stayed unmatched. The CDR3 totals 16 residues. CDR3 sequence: CASSLVTSGHTDTQYF. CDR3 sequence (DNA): TGTGCCAGCAGCTTGGTGACTAGCGGACACACAGATACGCAGTATTTT.

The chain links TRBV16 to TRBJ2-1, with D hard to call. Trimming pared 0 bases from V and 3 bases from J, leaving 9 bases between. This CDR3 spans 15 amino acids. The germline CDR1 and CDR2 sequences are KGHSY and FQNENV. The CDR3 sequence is CASSQSLENYNEQFF. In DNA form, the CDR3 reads TGTGCCAGCAGCCAATCTTTGGAAAACTACAATGAGCAGTTCTTC.

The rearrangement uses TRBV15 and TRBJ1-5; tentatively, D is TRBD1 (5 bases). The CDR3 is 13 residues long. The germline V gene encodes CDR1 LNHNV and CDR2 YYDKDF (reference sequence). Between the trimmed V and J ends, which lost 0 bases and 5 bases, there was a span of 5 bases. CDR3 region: CATSREGDQPQHF. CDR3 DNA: TGTGCCACCAGCAGAGAAGGGGATCAGCCCCAGCATTTT.

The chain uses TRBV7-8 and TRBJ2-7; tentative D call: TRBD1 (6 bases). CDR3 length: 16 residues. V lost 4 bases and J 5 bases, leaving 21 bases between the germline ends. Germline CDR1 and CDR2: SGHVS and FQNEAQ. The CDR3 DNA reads TGTGCCAGCAGCTCCCTCCGGGGTAGGGGGAACGACGAGCAGTACTTC. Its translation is CASSSLRGRGNDEQYF.

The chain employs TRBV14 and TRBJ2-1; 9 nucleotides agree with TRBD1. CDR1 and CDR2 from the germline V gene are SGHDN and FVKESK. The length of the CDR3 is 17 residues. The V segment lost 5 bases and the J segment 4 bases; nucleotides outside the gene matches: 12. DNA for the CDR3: TGTGCCAGCAGCTTTTTTTCTCCGGGACAGGGATACAATGAGCAGTTCTTC. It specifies CASSFFSPGQGYNEQFF.

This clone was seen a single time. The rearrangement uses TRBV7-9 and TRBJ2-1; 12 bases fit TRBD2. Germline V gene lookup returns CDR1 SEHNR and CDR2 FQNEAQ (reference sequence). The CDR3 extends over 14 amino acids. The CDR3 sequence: CAQASGGAYNEQFF. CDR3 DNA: TGTGCACAAGCTAGCGGGGGGGCCTACAATGAGCAGTTCTTC.